This T cell receptor beta chain is from a study of CD8 T cells in acute hepatitis C reinfection. Time point in this sample: naive CD8 control sorted from an acute-time-point sample. Measured with immunoSEQ multiplex PCR; TCRdb has only the in-frame clones, and not every one. Here the sample spans 30,000 to 45,000 clones, around 85% being singletons. V shed 5 bases and J shed 2 bases, with 16 bases lying between them. Per germline, CDR1 SGHRS and CDR2 YFSETQ. CDR3 length equals 15 residues. Sequencing used naive CD8+ T cells from PBMCs. The chain is built from TRBV5-1 and TRBJ2-5; TRBD1 or TRBD2 may be the D gene (6 bases each). The origin of this receptor is a woman younger than 30 who spontaneously cleared hepatitis C infection. The CDR3 region has the DNA TGCGCCAGCAGGCCCAGGGGAGGAGAGCAAGAGACCCAGTACTTC. Translation gives CASRPRGGEQETQYF.